Following are 10 T cell receptor beta chains from one sample sequenced in a study of vaccination effects on CD4 cells after COVID-19. These receptors have no identified antigens. This table comes from immunoSEQ multiplex PCR, and its TCRdb copy is limited to in-frame clones, with some not included. Of 55,000 to 70,000 clones listed, under 85% are singletons. The ViraFEST assay expanded antigen-specific CD4+ T cells with viral peptide pools before sequencing. Subsequent to a culture period of 10 to 11 days, CD4+ T cells were isolated. Either the mRNA-1273 or the BNT162b2 vaccine was given to participants as two doses. Sequences were derived from CD4+ T cells from PBMCs cultured with HCoV-OC43 spike peptides, sampled after COVID-19 vaccination. Indicated subset: HCoV-OC43 spike overlapping peptide pool stimulation. These receptors were obtained from a human donor who received a COVID-19 vaccine.

The sample holds one count of this clone. DNA for the CDR3: TGTGCCAGCAGCTTATTTATGCAGCCGAGCTCTGGAAACACCATATATTTT. This codes for CASSLFMQPSSGNTIYF. The J gene is TRBJ1-3, the V gene TRBV7-2; D uncertain. The CDR3 consists of 17 residues. Germline CDR1 SGHTA, CDR2 FQGNSA. Trimming took 2 bases from V and 0 from J, leaving 14 bases between them.

The chain uses TRBV21-1 and TRBJ2-5. TRBV21-1 has pseudogene status. CDR3 length equals 16 residues. The CDR3 DNA sequence: TGTGCCAGCAGCAAAGAGGGGGGCCCGAAAAAAGAGACCCAGTACTTC. Its translation: CASSKEGGPKKETQYF.

The chain recombines TRBV6-5 with TRBJ1-1; D is unresolved. The CDR3 consists of 14 residues. Trimming took off 6 bases at V and 4 bases at J, with 15 bases between the two ends. Germline CDR1 reads MNHEY; CDR2 reads SVGAGI. CDR3 protein: CASSPFGRSTEAFF. The CDR3 DNA sequence: TGTGCCAGCAGCCCCTTCGGAAGGAGCACTGAAGCTTTCTTT.

The J gene is TRBJ2-3, the V gene TRBV7-9; D gene ambiguous. V was pared by 6 bases and J by 2 bases, with 9 bases between. The CDR3 is made up of 13 amino acids. The germline V gene encodes CDR1 SEHNR and CDR2 FQNEAQ (reference sequence). The CDR3 DNA reads TGTGCCAGCAGGGTCCACACCACAGATACGCAGTATTTT. Translation gives CASRVHTTDTQYF.

This clone was recorded a few times. The chain is built from TRBV9 and TRBJ1-1, with D unclear. The V gene lost 0 bases and the J gene lost 1 base, with 7 bases spanning the gap. The germline CDR1 and CDR2 sequences are SGDLS and YYNGEE. The CDR3 sequence is 14 residues long. The CDR3 region is CASSVGLANTEAFF. CDR3 coding DNA: TGTGCCAGCAGCGTAGGGTTGGCGAACACTGAAGCTTTCTTT.

The rearrangement joins TRBV5-1 to TRBJ1-4, with TRBD1 identical over 9 bases. The CDR3 totals 14 residues. Germline CDR1 and CDR2: SGHRS and YFSETQ. With 3 bases clipped from V and 8 bases from J, the junction kept 5 bases outside the gene matches. This chain's CDR3 is CASSSGQGGEKLFF. As DNA, the CDR3 is TGCGCCAGCAGCTCGGGACAGGGAGGAGAAAAACTGTTTTTT.

The chain is built from TRBV28 and TRBJ1-2; TRBD1 might be the D (6 bases). The CDR3 consists of 16 residues. Trimming shortened V by 2 bases and J by 0 bases, and 13 bases separated the two germline ends. The germline gives CDR1 MDHEN, CDR2 SYDVKM. CDR3 nucleotide sequence: TGTGCCAGCAGTTTAACCAGGTCAGGGGCTAACTATGGCTACACCTTC. Protein: CASSLTRSGANYGYTF.

The chain employs TRBV6-5 and TRBJ2-7; D possibly corresponds to TRBD1 (5 bases). The CDR3 sequence is 15 residues long. V was trimmed by 4 bases and J by 0 bases, leaving 13 bases between them. Germline CDR1 and CDR2: MNHEY and SVGAGI. For the CDR3, the DNA is TGTGCCAGCAGTTGGTTCCAGGGAAGCTCCTACGAGCAGTACGTC. The encoded protein is CASSWFQGSSYEQYV.

The genes are TRBV5-1 and TRBJ1-2, with TRBD1 as a possible D gene (5 bases). Germline CDR1 reads SGHRS; CDR2 reads YFSETQ. There are 15 residues in the CDR3. V lost 4 bases to trimming and J lost 8 bases, with 21 bases between them. CDR3: CASSLMGEGSEGYTF. The CDR3 bases are TGCGCCAGCAGCCTAATGGGGGAGGGGTCGGAAGGCTACACCTTC. The whole variable domain, filled in from reference TRBV5-1 and TRBJ1-2, reads KAGVTQTPRYLIKTRGQQVTLSCSPISGHRSVSWYQQTPGQGLQFLFEYFSETQRNKGNFPGRFSGRQFSNSRSEMNVSTLELGDSALYLCASSLMGEGSEGYTFGSGTRLTVV.

This chain joins TRBV7-3 and TRBJ2-5, with TRBD2 matching 15 bases. V lost 5 bases and J lost 5; bases outside the gene matches: 9. The CDR3 runs 17 residues. The germline V gene encodes CDR1 SGHTA and CDR2 FQGTGA. CDR3 amino acids: CASSEGLAGGSGETQYF. The CDR3 nucleotides read TGTGCCAGCAGCGAGGGACTAGCGGGGGGTAGTGGCGAGACCCAGTACTTC.